This T cell receptor beta chain was retrieved from a study of blood T cells in healthy people across ages (dated by TCRdb to the mid-2010s). General notes on the study: Template switching captured roughly one uniquely barcoded TCR beta cDNA molecule per two T cells in model experiments. The study analyzed two additional independent replicas of 1 million unique cDNA reads from the same blood draw for two donors, one aged 18 to 29 and one aged 80 or older. To avoid experimental bias, donors of different ages were spread randomly across the sequencing lanes. The study measured age-related changes in TCR beta repertoire diversity using deep sequencing normalized with unique cDNA molecular identifiers. The donors were divided into four age groups: young (average roughly 17 years), middle-aged (roughly 42), aged (about 61) and long-lived (roughly 82). Results and caveats for the whole study, not just this receptor: Compared with the aged group, more naive CD4+ T cells, fewer expanded clones and increased TCR diversity were shown by the long-lived group, suggesting age selection. Estimates of total diversity based on one million sequenced T cells were considered lower bounds and underestimates. As age increased, observed TCR beta diversity per million T cells dropped in a roughly linear way, and a significant reduction was already evident by age 40. Because profiling used bulk unsorted PBMCs, naive and antigen-experienced compartments could not be compared conclusively. Because donor CMV infection status was unknown, age-related changes in expanded clonotypes were potentially confounded. Observed TCR beta diversity correlated strongly with the percentage of naive T cells measured by flow cytometry.

The CDR3 measures 13 amino acids from cysteine to phenylalanine. The CDR3 DNA has 39 bases and is translated from base 1. V and J lose 6 bases and 7 bases, and a span of 15 bases separates them. Looking up the germline V gene (reference sequence) yields CDR1 MNHNY and CDR2 SVGAGI. The library was obtained by 5' RACE. TCRdb names Illumina HiSeq 2500 as the instrument used. The second PCR ran for about 6 to 11 cycles and used a J-beta primer mix along with a sample-barcoded 5' primer. Each TCR beta cDNA molecule received a unique molecular identifier from a template-switch 5' adaptor carrying 12 random nucleotides. At least 2.5 million CDR3-containing paired-end reads were obtained from each sample. All of the RNA was converted into first-strand cDNA using the Mint cDNA synthesis kit, with a TRBC-specific oligonucleotide serving as the primer. All cDNA was treated with uracil-DNA glycosylase and then went through a first 18-cycle PCR with the universal primers M1SS and BC2_uni_R. Regarding the original processing steps: For normalization, 1 million high-quality reads, each with a distinct molecular identifier, were randomly selected from each sample. Reads with shared molecular identifiers were discarded instead of being binned into consensus sequences. MiTCR, with a Q25 quality threshold and the strictest error-elimination algorithm, was used for CDR3 identification, clonotype clustering and error correction. A nonparametric unseen species model using Euler transformation provided a lower-bound estimate of total TCR beta diversity. TCRdb reprocessed the public reads (quality trimming at Q25 with fastp, clone calling with MiXCR) and kept in-frame beta chains. One record per CDR3 amino acid sequence lists the most common genes and DNA. The V and J calls and clone size come from TCRdb's table, not from the authors' own analysis. For this sample the table gives about 680,000 distinct CDR3 sequences, of which about 52% were detected only once. Roughly 31% of the sample is held by the ten biggest clonotypes.

The donors were a few dozen Caucasian individuals from Russia, aged 6 to 90 years, who were systemically healthy. Roughly 9.5 milliliters of peripheral blood were drawn from each donor into EDTA-treated Vacutainer tubes. Ficoll-Paque density-gradient centrifugation was used to isolate PBMCs, with at least 7 million per sample. Total RNA, at least 6 micrograms per sample, was extracted from PBMCs with Trizol reagent. Naive CD45RAhigh/CD27high T cell percentages were measured by flow cytometry on a PBMC aliquot from every donor. To note about this clonotype: The target of this receptor is not known. Within one base of it there is no much larger clone, and no base qualities were kept.

Sequencing was carried out using blood. The rearranged segments are TRBV6-6 and TRBJ1-2; the D gene cannot be resolved reliably. This receptor was taken from a woman in her fifties or sixties in good health. This receptor has the CDR3 CASRVSDYGGYTF. The DNA is TGTGCCAGCAGGGTCAGTGACTATGGTGGCTACACCTTC.